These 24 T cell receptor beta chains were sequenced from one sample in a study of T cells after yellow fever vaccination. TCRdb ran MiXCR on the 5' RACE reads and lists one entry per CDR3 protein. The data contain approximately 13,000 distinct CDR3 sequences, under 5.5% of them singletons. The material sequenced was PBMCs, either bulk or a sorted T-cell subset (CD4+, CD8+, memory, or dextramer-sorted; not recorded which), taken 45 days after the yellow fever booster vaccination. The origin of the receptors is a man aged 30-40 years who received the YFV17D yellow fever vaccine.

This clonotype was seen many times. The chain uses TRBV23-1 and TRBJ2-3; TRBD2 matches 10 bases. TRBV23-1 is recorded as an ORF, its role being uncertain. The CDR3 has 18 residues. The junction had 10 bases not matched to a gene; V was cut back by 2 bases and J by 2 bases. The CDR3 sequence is CASSQHPSGSFLTDTQYF. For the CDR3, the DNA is TGCGCCAGCAGTCAACATCCTAGCGGGAGTTTCCTCACAGATACGCAGTATTTT.

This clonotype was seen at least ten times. CDR3: CASSPKTGSYEQYF. DNA of the CDR3: TGTGCCAGCAGTCCAAAGACGGGCTCCTACGAGCAGTACTTC. This chain connects TRBV2 to TRBJ2-7, with D hard to call. V lost 5 bases and J lost 0, with 11 bases in between. CDR1 is SNHLY, CDR2 FYNNEI, per germline. There are 14 residues in the CDR3.

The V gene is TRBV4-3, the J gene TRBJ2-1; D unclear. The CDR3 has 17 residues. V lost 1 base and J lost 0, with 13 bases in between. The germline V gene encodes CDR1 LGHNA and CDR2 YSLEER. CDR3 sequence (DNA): TGCGCCAGCAGCCAAGGTCGGGCTCTAAGCTCCTACAATGAGCAGTTCTTC. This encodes CASSQGRALSSYNEQFF.

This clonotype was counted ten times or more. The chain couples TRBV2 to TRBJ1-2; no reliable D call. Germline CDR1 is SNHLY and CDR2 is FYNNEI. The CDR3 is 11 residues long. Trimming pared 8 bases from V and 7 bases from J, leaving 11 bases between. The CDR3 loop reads CASFRAGGYTF. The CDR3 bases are TGTGCCAGCTTTCGGGCGGGTGGCTACACCTTC. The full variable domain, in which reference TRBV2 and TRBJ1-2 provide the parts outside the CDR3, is EPEVTQTPSHQVTQMGQEVILRCVPISNHLYFYWYRQILGQKVEFLVSFYNNEISEKSEIFDDQFSVERPDGSNFTLKIRSTKLEDSAMYFCASFRAGGYTFGSGTRLTVV.

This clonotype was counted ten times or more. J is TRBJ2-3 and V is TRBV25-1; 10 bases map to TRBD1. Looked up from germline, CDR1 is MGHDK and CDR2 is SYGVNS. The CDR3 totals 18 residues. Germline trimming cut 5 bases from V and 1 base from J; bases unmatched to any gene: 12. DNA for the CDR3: TGTGCCAGCAGTACAAGCCCGGGACAGGGGACGGGCACAGATACGCAGTATTTT. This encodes CASSTSPGQGTGTDTQYF.

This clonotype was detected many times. The chain's CDR3 is CASRRGLAGVSEQFF. The CDR3 DNA follows: TGTGCCAGCAGACGCGGACTAGCGGGAGTGAGTGAGCAGTTCTTC. This chain links TRBV6-5 with TRBJ2-1; TRBD2 agrees at 13 bases. J gave up 9 bases and V 6 bases, and 8 bases lay outside the gene matches. CDR3 length equals 15 residues. Germline V CDR1 and CDR2: MNHEY, SVGAGI.

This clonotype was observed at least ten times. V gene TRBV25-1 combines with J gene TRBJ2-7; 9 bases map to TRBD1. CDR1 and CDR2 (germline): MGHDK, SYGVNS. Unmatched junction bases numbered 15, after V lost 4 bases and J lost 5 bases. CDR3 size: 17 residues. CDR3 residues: CASSGIHTGTGRNEQYF. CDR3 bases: TGTGCCAGCAGTGGAATTCATACCGGGACAGGGAGGAACGAGCAGTACTTC.

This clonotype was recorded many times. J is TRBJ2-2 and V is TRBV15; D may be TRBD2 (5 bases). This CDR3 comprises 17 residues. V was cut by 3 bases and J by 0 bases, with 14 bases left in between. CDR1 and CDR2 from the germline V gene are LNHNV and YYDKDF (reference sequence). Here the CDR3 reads CATSSWGERTNTGELFF. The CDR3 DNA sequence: TGTGCCACCAGCAGCTGGGGAGAGAGAACGAACACCGGGGAGCTGTTTTTT.

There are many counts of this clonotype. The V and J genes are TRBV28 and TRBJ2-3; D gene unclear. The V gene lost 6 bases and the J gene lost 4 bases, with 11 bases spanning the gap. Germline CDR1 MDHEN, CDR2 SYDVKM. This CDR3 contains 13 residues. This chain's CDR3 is CASSSPASDTQYF. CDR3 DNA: TGTGCCAGCAGCAGTCCGGCTTCAGATACGCAGTATTTT.

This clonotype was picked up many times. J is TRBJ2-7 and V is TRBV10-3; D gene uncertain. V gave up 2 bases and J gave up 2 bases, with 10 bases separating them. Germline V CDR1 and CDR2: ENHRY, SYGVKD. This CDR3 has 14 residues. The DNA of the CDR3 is TGTGCCATCAGTGAGGCAGTTCAGGCCTACGAGCAGTACTTC. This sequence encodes CAISEAVQAYEQYF.

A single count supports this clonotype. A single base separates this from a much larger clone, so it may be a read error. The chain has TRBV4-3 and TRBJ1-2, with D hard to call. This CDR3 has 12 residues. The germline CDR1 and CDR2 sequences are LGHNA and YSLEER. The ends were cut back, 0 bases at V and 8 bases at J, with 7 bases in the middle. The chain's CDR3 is CASSQELGGYTF. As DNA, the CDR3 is TGCGCCAGCAGCCAAGAGTTAGGGGGCTACACCTTC.

This CDR3 reads CASSSTPGLAGVDTQYF. The CDR3 DNA follows: TGTGCCAGCAGCTCTACGCCGGGACTAGCGGGAGTTGATACGCAGTATTTT. The V call is TRBV12-3 or TRBV12-4, the J call TRBJ2-3; 14 bases agree with TRBD2. The CDR3 consists of 17 residues. After removal of 6 bases from V and 6 bases from J, the junction contained 11 bases not matched to a gene.

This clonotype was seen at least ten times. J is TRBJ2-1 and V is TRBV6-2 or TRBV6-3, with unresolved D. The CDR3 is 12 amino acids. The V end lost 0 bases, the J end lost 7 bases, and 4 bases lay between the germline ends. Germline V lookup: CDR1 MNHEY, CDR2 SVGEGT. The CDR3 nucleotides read TGTGCCAGCAGTTACTCCGCAAATGAGCAGTTCTTC. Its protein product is CASSYSANEQFF.

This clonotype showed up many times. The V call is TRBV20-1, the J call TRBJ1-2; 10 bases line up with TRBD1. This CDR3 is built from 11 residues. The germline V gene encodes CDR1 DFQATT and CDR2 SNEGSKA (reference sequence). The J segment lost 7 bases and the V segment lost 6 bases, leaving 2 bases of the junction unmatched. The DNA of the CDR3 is TGCAGTGCCCGACAGGGGGCTGGCTACACCTTC. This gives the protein CSARQGAGYTF.

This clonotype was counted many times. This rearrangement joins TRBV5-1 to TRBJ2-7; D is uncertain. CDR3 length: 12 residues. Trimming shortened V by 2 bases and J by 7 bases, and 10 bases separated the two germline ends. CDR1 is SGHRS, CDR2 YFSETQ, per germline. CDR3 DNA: TGCGCCAGCAGCTTTCAGCAAGATGAGCAGTACTTC. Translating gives CASSFQQDEQYF.

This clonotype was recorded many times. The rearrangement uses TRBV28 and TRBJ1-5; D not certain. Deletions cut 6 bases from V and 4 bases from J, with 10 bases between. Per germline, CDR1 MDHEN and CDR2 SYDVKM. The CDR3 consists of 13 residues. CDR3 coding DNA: TGTGCCAGCAGGTCCGAAGGAAATCAGCCCCAGCATTTT. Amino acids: CASRSEGNQPQHF.

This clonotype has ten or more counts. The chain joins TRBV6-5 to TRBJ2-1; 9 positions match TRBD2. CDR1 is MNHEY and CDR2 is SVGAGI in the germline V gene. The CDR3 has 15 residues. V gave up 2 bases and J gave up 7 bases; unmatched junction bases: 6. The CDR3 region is CASSYAGGPGNEQFF. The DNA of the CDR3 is TGTGCCAGCAGTTACGCGGGAGGGCCGGGGAATGAGCAGTTCTTC.

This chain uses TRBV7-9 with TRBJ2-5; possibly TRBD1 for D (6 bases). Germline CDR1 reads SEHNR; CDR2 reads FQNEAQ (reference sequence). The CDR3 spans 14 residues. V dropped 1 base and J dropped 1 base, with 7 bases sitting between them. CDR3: CASSLGTAQETQYF. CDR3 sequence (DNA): TGTGCCAGCAGCTTAGGGACAGCCCAAGAGACCCAGTACTTC.

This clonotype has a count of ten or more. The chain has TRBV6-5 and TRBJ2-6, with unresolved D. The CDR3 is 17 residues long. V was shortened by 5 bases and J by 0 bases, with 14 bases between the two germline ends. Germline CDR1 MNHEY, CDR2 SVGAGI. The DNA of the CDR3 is TGTGCCAGCAGTGTACACGGAATAGACTCTGGGGCCAACGTCCTGACTTTC. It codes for CASSVHGIDSGANVLTF.

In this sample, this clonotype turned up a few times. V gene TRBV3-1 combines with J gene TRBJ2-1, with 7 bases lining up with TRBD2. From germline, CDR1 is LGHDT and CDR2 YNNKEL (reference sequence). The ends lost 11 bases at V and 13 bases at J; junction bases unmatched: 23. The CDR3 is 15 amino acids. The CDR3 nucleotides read TGTGCCTCCTGCCAAGAATCCGGACTAGAACGGAAACAGTTCTTC. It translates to CASCQESGLERKQFF.

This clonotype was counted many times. The CDR3 coding sequence is TGCTCTGTTGGGTTCAAGTTCTTC. This gives the protein CSVGFKFF. The chain combines TRBV5-1 with TRBJ2-1; D gene ambiguous. Germline V gives CDR1 SGHRS, CDR2 YFSETQ. The CDR3 length is 8 residues. The full variable domain, its missing parts supplied by reference TRBV5-1 and TRBJ2-1, is KAGVTQTPRYLIKTRGQQVTLSCSPISGHRSVSWYQQTPGQGLQFLFEYFSETQRNKGNFPGRFSGRQFSNSRSEMNVSTLELGDSALYLCSVGFKFFGPGTRLTVL.

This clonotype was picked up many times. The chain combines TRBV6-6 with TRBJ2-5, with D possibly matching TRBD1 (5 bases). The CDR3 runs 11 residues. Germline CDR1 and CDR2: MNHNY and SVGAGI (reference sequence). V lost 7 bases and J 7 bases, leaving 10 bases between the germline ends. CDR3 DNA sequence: TGTGCCAGCACACGTGACAGGACCCAGTACTTC. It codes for CASTRDRTQYF.

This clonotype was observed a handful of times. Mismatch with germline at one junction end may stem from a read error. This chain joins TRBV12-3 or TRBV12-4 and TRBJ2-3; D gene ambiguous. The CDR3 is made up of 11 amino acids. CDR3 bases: TGTTCCAGCAGTTTAGTTGATACGCAGTATTTT. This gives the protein CSSSLVDTQYF.

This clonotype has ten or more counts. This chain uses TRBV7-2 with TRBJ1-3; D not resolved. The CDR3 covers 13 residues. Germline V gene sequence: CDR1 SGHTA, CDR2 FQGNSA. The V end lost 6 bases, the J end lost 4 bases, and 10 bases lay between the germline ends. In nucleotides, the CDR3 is TGTGCCAGCAGGGTCGGAGTGGGAAACACCATATATTTT. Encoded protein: CASRVGVGNTIYF. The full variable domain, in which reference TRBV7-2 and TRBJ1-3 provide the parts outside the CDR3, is GAGVSQSPSNKVTEKGKDVELRCDPISGHTALYWYRQSLGQGLEFLIYFQGNSAPDKSGLPSDRFSAERTGGSVSTLTIQRTQQEDSAVYLCASRVGVGNTIYFGEGSWLTVV.